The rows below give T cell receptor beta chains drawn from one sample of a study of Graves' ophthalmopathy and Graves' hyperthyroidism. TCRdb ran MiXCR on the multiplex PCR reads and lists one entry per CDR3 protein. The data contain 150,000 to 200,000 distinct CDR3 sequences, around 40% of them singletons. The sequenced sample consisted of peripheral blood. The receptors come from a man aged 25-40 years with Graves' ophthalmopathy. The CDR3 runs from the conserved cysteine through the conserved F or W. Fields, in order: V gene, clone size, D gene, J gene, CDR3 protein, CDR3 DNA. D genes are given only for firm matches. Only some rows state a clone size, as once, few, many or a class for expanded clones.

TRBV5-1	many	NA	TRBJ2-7	CASSQKPDSSYEQYF	TGCGCCAGCAGCCAAAAACCCGACAGTTCCTACGAGCAGTACTTC
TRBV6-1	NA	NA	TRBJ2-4	CASSDPGQGLNIQYF	TGTGCCAGCAGTGACCCGGGGCAGGGGCTAAACATTCAGTACTTC
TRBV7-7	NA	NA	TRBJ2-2	CASSLEGNTGELFF	TGTGCCAGCAGCTTGGAGGGGAACACCGGGGAGCTGTTTTTT
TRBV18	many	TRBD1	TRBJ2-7	CASSPDRGRREQYF	TGTGCCAGCTCACCGGACAGGGGGCGTAGGGAGCAGTACTTC
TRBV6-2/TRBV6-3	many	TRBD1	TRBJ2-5	CAGSGQGARETQYF	TGTGCCGGATCGGGACAGGGGGCGCGAGAGACCCAGTACTTC
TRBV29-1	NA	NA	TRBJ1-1	CSVNRGGMNTEAFF	TGCAGCGTTAATAGGGGGGGAATGAACACTGAAGCTTTCTTT
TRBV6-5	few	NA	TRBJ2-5	CASRLTGTETQYF	TGTGCCAGCAGGTTAACAGGCACAGAGACCCAGTACTTC
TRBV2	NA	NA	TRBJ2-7	CASSPARSYEQYF	TGTGCCAGCAGTCCGGCCCGCAGCTACGAGCAGTACTTC
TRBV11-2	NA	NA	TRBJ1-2	CASSLERFSPYTF	TGTGCCAGCAGCTTAGAAAGGTTTAGCCCCTACACCTTC
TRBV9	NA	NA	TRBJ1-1	CASSPSGTRAEAFF	TGTGCCAGCAGCCCTTCCGGGACTCGCGCTGAAGCTTTCTTT
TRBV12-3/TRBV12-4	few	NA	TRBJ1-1	CASNPGLNTEAFF	TGTGCCAGCAACCCGGGCCTGAACACTGAAGCTTTCTTT
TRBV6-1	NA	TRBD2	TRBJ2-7	CASSQHTSGGTYEQYF	TGTGCCAGCAGTCAACATACTAGCGGAGGTACCTACGAGCAGTACTTC
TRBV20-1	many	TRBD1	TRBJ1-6	CSAPRGHPGSPLHF	TGCAGTGCACCAAGGGGGCACCCCGGGTCACCCCTCCACTTT
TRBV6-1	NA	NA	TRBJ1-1	CASSGRDSRTLEAFF	TGTGCCAGCAGTGGGCGGGACTCCCGCACCCTTGAAGCTTTCTTT
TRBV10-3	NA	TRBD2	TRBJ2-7	CAISVLSGAGGLEQYF	TGTGCCATCAGTGTTCTTTCGGGCGCGGGAGGGCTCGAGCAGTACTTC
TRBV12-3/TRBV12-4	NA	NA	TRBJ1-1	CASGWASLMNTEAFF	TGTGCCAGCGGTTGGGCAAGCCTCATGAACACTGAAGCTTTCTTT
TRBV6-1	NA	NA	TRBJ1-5	CASSEEVSNQPQHF	TGTGCCAGCAGTGAGGAAGTGAGCAATCAGCCCCAGCATTTT
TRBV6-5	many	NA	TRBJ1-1	CASSRIGMPEAFF	TGTGCCAGCAGTCGGATAGGGATGCCTGAAGCTTTCTTT
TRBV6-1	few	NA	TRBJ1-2	CASSLGGYTF	TGTGCCAGCAGTTTAGGTGGCTACACCTTC
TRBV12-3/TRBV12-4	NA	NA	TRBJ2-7	CASSFQVLYEQYF	TGTGCCAGCAGTTTTCAGGTACTCTACGAGCAGTACTTC
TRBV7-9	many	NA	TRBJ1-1	CASSFGSMNTEAFF	TGTGCCAGCAGCTTCGGGTCCATGAACACTGAAGCTTTCTTT
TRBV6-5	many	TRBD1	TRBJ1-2	CASSRHDRGPFHGYTF	TGTGCCAGCAGTCGACACGACAGGGGCCCATTCCATGGCTACACCTTC
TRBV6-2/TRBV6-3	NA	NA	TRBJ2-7	CASSYYRPSSYEQYF	TGTGCCAGCAGTTATTACAGGCCGTCTTCCTACGAGCAGTACTTC
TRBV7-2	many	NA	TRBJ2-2	CASSLSGGGPDTGELFF	TGTGCCAGCAGCTTATCGGGCGGGGGCCCCGACACCGGGGAGCTGTTTTTT
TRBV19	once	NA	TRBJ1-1	CASSYGQIEAFF	TGTGCCAGTAGTTACGGACAGATTGAAGCTTTCTTT
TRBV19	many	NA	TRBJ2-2	CASSIVPTGELFF	TGTGCCAGTAGTATCGTCCCAACCGGGGAGCTGTTTTTT
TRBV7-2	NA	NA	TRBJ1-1	CASSGGFGNTEAFF	TGTGCCAGCAGCGGTGGGTTCGGGAACACTGAAGCTTTCTTT
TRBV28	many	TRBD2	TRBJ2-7	CASNVGGSYEQYF	TGTGCCAGCAACGTGGGGGGGTCCTACGAGCAGTACTTC
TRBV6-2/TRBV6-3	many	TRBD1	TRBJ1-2	CASSNRGYYTF	TGTGCCAGCAGCAACAGGGGTTACTACACCTTC
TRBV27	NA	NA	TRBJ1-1	CASENRLHTEAFF	TGTGCCAGCGAAAATAGGTTACACACTGAAGCTTTCTTT
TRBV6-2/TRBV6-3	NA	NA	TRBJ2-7	CASSYARGDYEQYF	TGTGCCAGCAGTTACGCCAGGGGGGACTACGAGCAGTACTTC
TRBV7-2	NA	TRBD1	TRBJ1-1	CASSLTPGGNTEAFF	TGTGCCAGCAGCCTCACCCCAGGGGGTAACACTGAAGCTTTCTTT
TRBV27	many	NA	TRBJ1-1	CASLIGGAGNTEAFF	TGTGCCAGCTTGATAGGAGGGGCGGGGAACACTGAAGCTTTCTTT
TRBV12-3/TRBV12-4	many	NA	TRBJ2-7	CASSFPIRSDEQYF	TGTGCCAGCAGTTTCCCGATTAGGTCGGACGAGCAGTACTTC
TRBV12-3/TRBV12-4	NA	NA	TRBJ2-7	CASSFDGVEQYF	TGTGCCAGCAGTTTTGATGGGGTCGAGCAGTACTTC
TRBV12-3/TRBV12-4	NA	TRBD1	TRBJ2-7	CASSPAGTGSNEQYF	TGTGCCAGCAGCCCGGCCGGGACAGGGTCCAACGAGCAGTACTTC
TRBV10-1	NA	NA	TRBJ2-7	CASSEERGEQYF	TGCGCCAGCTCTGAGGAGAGGGGTGAGCAGTACTTC
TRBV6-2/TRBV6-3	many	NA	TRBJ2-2	CASSRDLRNTGELFF	TGTGCCAGCAGTCGGGACTTACGGAACACCGGGGAGCTGTTTTTT
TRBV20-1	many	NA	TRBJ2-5	CSARGWTAGQETQYF	TGCAGTGCTAGAGGTTGGACGGCGGGACAAGAGACCCAGTACTTC
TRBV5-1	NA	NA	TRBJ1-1	CASSLQDKNTEAFF	TGCGCCAGCAGCTTGCAAGACAAGAACACTGAAGCCTTCTTT
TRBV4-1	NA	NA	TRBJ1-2	CASSYRKAGYTF	TGTGCCAGCAGCTATAGGAAGGCTGGCTACACCTTC
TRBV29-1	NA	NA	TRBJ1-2	CSVEDSGDHIYGYTF	TGCAGCGTTGAAGATTCAGGGGACCACATCTATGGCTACACCTTC
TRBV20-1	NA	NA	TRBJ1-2	CSASDNSNYGYTF	TGCAGTGCTTCAGACAATTCTAACTATGGCTACACCTTC
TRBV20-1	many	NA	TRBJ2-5	CSASGSGKETQYF	TGCAGTGCTAGTGGGTCAGGGAAAGAGACCCAGTACTTC
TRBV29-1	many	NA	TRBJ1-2	CSSLGQNYGYTF	TGCAGCTCATTAGGGCAGAACTATGGCTACACCTTC
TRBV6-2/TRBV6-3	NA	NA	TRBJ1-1	CASSQQGFMNTEAFF	TGTGCCAGCAGCCAGCAGGGTTTCATGAACACTGAAGCTTTCTTT
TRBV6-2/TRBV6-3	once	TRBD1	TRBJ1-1	CASSYGPWTGRNTEAFF	TGTGCCAGCAGTTACGGTCCATGGACAGGGAGGAACACTGAAGCTTTCTTT
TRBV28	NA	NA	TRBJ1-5	CASTLLGGPSNQPQHF	TGTGCCAGCACCCTTTTGGGGGGGCCTAGCAATCAGCCCCAGCATTTT
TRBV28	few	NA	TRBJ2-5	CASSLSLLSPGYF	TGTGCCAGCAGTTTATCCCTCCTTTCACCTGGGTACTTC
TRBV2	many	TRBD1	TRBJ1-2	CASSKGQGNYGYTF	TGTGCCAGCAGTAAGGGACAGGGTAACTATGGCTACACCTTC
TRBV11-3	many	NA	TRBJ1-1	CASSLERNTEAFF	TGTGCCAGCAGCTTAGAGAGGAACACTGAAGCTTTCTTT
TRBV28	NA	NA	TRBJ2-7	CASSYNSGEGDYEQYF	TGTGCCAGCAGTTATAACTCAGGGGAAGGGGACTACGAGCAGTACTTC
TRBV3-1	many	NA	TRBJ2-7	CASSQPSGTPRGYEQYF	TGTGCCAGCAGCCAACCCTCCGGGACCCCGAGGGGCTACGAGCAGTACTTC